Listed below are T cell receptor beta chains from one sample, sequenced in a study of blood T cells in healthy people across ages. Each CDR3 protein gets one entry after TCRdb re-called the 5' RACE reads with MiXCR. Here the sample spans 1.8 million or so distinct CDR3 sequences, about two fifths being singletons. Sample: blood. These receptors all stem from a human donor in good health. CDR3s leave out the opening cysteine and the closing phenylalanine or tryptophan. Each record gives: clone size, V gene, J gene, CDR3 protein. Only some rows state a clone size, as once, few, many or a class for expanded clones.

clone_size: .
v_call: TRBV25-1
j_call: TRBJ2-3
cdr3_aa: ASSEYFSDTQY

clone_size: few
v_call: TRBV15
j_call: TRBJ2-1
cdr3_aa: ATSPGLAYNEQF

clone_size: .
v_call: TRBV15
j_call: TRBJ2-4
cdr3_aa: ATSRNPPCDPQY

clone_size: .
v_call: TRBV7-8
j_call: TRBJ1-6
cdr3_aa: ASSFFGRTVRSYNSPLH

clone_size: few
v_call: TRBV12-5
j_call: TRBJ1-4
cdr3_aa: ASGLPTGLLF

clone_size: .
v_call: TRBV20-1
j_call: TRBJ2-2
cdr3_aa: SARTSGATGELF

clone_size: .
v_call: TRBV4-3
j_call: TRBJ2-3
cdr3_aa: ASSQDEAPGDTQY

clone_size: .
v_call: TRBV7-2
j_call: TRBJ2-5
cdr3_aa: ASSMSGGRPKTQY

clone_size: .
v_call: TRBV28
j_call: .
cdr3_aa: ASSFTSGFYEQY

clone_size: few
v_call: TRBV6-5
j_call: TRBJ1-2
cdr3_aa: ASSAQISYYGYT

clone_size: .
v_call: TRBV29-1
j_call: TRBJ1-2
cdr3_aa: SVEAGQGWGGYT

clone_size: .
v_call: TRBV7-9
j_call: TRBJ2-1
cdr3_aa: ASSLDEGTYNEQF

clone_size: few
v_call: TRBV27
j_call: TRBJ1-2
cdr3_aa: ASSRTTGSNYGYT

clone_size: few
v_call: TRBV10-3
j_call: TRBJ1-2
cdr3_aa: AITPQGDYGYT

clone_size: .
v_call: TRBV20-1
j_call: TRBJ2-1
cdr3_aa: SARDASTGNNEQF

clone_size: .
v_call: TRBV29-1
j_call: TRBJ1-2
cdr3_aa: SVVRDTPSNYGYT

clone_size: few
v_call: TRBV6-1
j_call: TRBJ1-1
cdr3_aa: ASSMGTHTEAF

clone_size: .
v_call: TRBV9
j_call: TRBJ2-7
cdr3_aa: ASSAADVGRQY

clone_size: .
v_call: TRBV12-3/TRBV12-4
j_call: TRBJ1-5
cdr3_aa: ASSLSWRSGSPQH

clone_size: .
v_call: TRBV7-8
j_call: TRBJ2-4
cdr3_aa: ASSSTTAEINPGIQY

clone_size: few
v_call: TRBV9
j_call: TRBJ2-3
cdr3_aa: ASSPPTTDRQY

clone_size: .
v_call: TRBV7-2
j_call: TRBJ2-3
cdr3_aa: VSSSGSDPSTDTQY

clone_size: few
v_call: TRBV20-1
j_call: TRBJ2-7
cdr3_aa: SARDRAGGFSYEQY

clone_size: .
v_call: TRBV10-2
j_call: TRBJ1-4
cdr3_aa: ASNDRGLDGEKLF

clone_size: .
v_call: TRBV6-5
j_call: TRBJ1-2
cdr3_aa: ASSYSTDNYGYT

clone_size: .
v_call: TRBV28
j_call: TRBJ2-5
cdr3_aa: ASSPGTSGTQETQY

clone_size: .
v_call: TRBV27
j_call: TRBJ1-5
cdr3_aa: ASSLLGLLGSNQPQH

clone_size: .
v_call: TRBV7-8
j_call: TRBJ2-6
cdr3_aa: ASRSTGTGANVLT

clone_size: .
v_call: TRBV28
j_call: TRBJ2-7
cdr3_aa: ASSPNDRETYEQY

clone_size: .
v_call: TRBV12-3/TRBV12-4
j_call: TRBJ1-1
cdr3_aa: ASSSPTGGAF

clone_size: .
v_call: TRBV2
j_call: TRBJ1-4
cdr3_aa: ASSPRQGANEKLF

clone_size: few
v_call: TRBV4-2
j_call: TRBJ2-7
cdr3_aa: ASSQDSETLYEQY

clone_size: .
v_call: TRBV7-9
j_call: TRBJ2-1
cdr3_aa: ASSLMGTYNEQF

clone_size: few
v_call: TRBV4-1
j_call: TRBJ1-6
cdr3_aa: ASSLKTGYEPSPLH

clone_size: few
v_call: TRBV30
j_call: TRBJ1-2
cdr3_aa: ARYRDGTNYGYT

clone_size: once
v_call: TRBV29-1
j_call: TRBJ1-1
cdr3_aa: SVFIGVTEAF

clone_size: .
v_call: TRBV2
j_call: TRBJ1-1
cdr3_aa: ASSEAVPGDTEAF

clone_size: .
v_call: TRBV6-6
j_call: TRBJ1-4
cdr3_aa: ASSYRMGEKLF

clone_size: .
v_call: TRBV11-2
j_call: TRBJ1-5
cdr3_aa: ASSHYRGPNQPQH

clone_size: few
v_call: TRBV28
j_call: TRBJ2-1
cdr3_aa: ASRYSQNEQF

clone_size: .
v_call: TRBV5-1
j_call: TRBJ2-1
cdr3_aa: ASSLEVAGGIKF

clone_size: .
v_call: TRBV11-3
j_call: TRBJ1-2
cdr3_aa: ASSLDSASYGYT

clone_size: .
v_call: TRBV12-3/TRBV12-4
j_call: .
cdr3_aa: ASSFPRQGGTYEQY

clone_size: .
v_call: TRBV7-2
j_call: TRBJ2-3
cdr3_aa: ASSATRGSGGAYDTQY

clone_size: few
v_call: TRBV28
j_call: TRBJ1-1
cdr3_aa: ASTYLGQGKNTEAF

clone_size: .
v_call: TRBV12-3/TRBV12-4
j_call: TRBJ2-4
cdr3_aa: ASNLSGGKNIQY

clone_size: many
v_call: TRBV4-3
j_call: TRBJ1-2
cdr3_aa: ASSQDWARERQGQRANYGYT

clone_size: .
v_call: TRBV12-3/TRBV12-4
j_call: TRBJ1-1
cdr3_aa: ASSLVVGGPNTEAF

clone_size: few
v_call: TRBV5-6
j_call: TRBJ2-7
cdr3_aa: ASRNRVFSYEQY

clone_size: .
v_call: TRBV20-1
j_call: .
cdr3_aa: SAGLRETEQY

clone_size: once
v_call: TRBV5-1
j_call: TRBJ2-3
cdr3_aa: ASSLAGAGSYTQY

clone_size: few
v_call: TRBV29-1
j_call: TRBJ1-1
cdr3_aa: SVDPGDTTAF